Listed below are T cell receptor beta chains from one sample, sequenced in a study of T cell clonotyping in hematopoietic cell transplantation. The table came from immunoSEQ multiplex PCR; TCRdb's copy has only in-frame clones and leaves some out. The sample shows 16,000 or so clones, around 66% of them seen only once. Sample: PBMCs, taken 30 days after allogeneic stem cell transplant. All receptors come from a male patient in his forties or fifties who had an allogeneic stem cell transplant from an unrelated donor, so T cells may come from the graft donor. Some clones in this sample may be carry-over from other donors' samples. The CDR3 runs from the conserved cysteine through the conserved F or W.

j_call: TRBJ1-2; v_call: TRBV29-1; cdr3_aa: CSGVGQGAYTF
j_call: TRBJ2-3; v_call: TRBV6-5; cdr3_aa: CASSYSPGADTQYF
j_call: TRBJ1-2; v_call: TRBV4-1; cdr3_aa: CASSQDLGGLGNYGYTF
j_call: TRBJ1-2; v_call: TRBV29-1; cdr3_aa: CSVGGRANYGYTF
j_call: TRBJ1-5; v_call: TRBV6-6; cdr3_aa: CASSTDRSNQPQHF
j_call: TRBJ2-1; v_call: TRBV20-1; cdr3_aa: CSARVPHEFF
j_call: TRBJ1-1; v_call: TRBV5-6; cdr3_aa: CASSPSTGTEAFF
j_call: TRBJ2-5; v_call: TRBV19; cdr3_aa: CASSSDIQETQYF
j_call: TRBJ1-2; v_call: TRBV6-5; cdr3_aa: CASSLNVGGSGGYTF
j_call: TRBJ2-5; v_call: TRBV30; cdr3_aa: CAWSVRAGGVTQYF
j_call: TRBJ2-2; v_call: TRBV4-3; cdr3_aa: CASSQGQGRDTGELFF
j_call: TRBJ1-2; v_call: TRBV7-8; cdr3_aa: CASSPESVIGAVDGYTF
j_call: TRBJ1-3; v_call: TRBV6-5; cdr3_aa: CASSLLAGSGNTIYF